The source of this T cell receptor (beta chain) is a study of cytomegalovirus exposure and HLA in healthy donors. Study-wide findings and caveats: When analyzed later, a missense DCLRE1C variant was found to be linked to TCR beta V- and J-gene trimming. Immune exposure data for these donors was limited to CMV serostatus. In an earlier analysis, productive rearrangement rates for most beta V segments clustered near 87% or 30%. The CMV antigen specificity of a few CMV-associated chains was confirmed through in vitro analysis.

With respect to this clone: Its antigen is not known.

It was with 60 Vbeta and 13 Jbeta primers that the PCR ran. The table came from immunoSEQ multiplex PCR; TCRdb's copy has only in-frame clones and leaves some out. Among 120,000 or so clones listed, roughly 83% were seen once. The CDR3 loop spans 16 amino acids. Per the germline V gene, CDR1 is SGDLS and CDR2 is YYNGEE. Trimming shortened V by 3 bases and J by 6 bases, and 21 bases separated the two germline ends. The V and J genes are TRBV9 and TRBJ1-2; D might be TRBD1 (5 bases). What was sequenced was PBMCs. This clonotype was sampled from a man aged 18 to 29 in good health and CMV-seropositive. The CDR3 spells CASSAPPGLRGDGYTF. CDR3 DNA: TGTGCCAGCAGCGCCCCGCCGGGACTCCGGGGGGATGGCTACACCTTC. Based on the CDR3 plus reference TRBV9 and TRBJ1-2, the full variable domain is DSGVTQTPKHLITATGQRVTLRCSPRSGDLSVYWYQQSLDQGLQFLIQYYNGEERAKGNILERFSAQQFPDLHSELNLSSLELGDSALYFCASSAPPGLRGDGYTFGSGTRLTVV.